One sample yielded the 31 T cell receptor beta chains listed below, sequenced in a study of T cell changes during pregnancy in multiple sclerosis. Sequencing used immunoSEQ multiplex PCR; TCRdb keeps in-frame clones, though not all of them. Among around 37,000 clones listed, 88% were seen once. This specimen was CD8+ T cells from peripheral blood mononuclear cells, taken in the third trimester of pregnancy. The receptors stem from a female donor with multiple sclerosis, enrolled in a pregnancy study.

Written as DNA, the CDR3 is TGTGCCAGCAGCTCCATGGACAGGGTGTACAATGAGCAGTTCTTC. It yields the protein CASSSMDRVYNEQFF. The V and J genes are TRBV7-8 and TRBJ2-1; 8 bases align to TRBD1. After removal of 4 bases from V and 4 bases from J, the junction contained 6 bases not matched to a gene. CDR1 and CDR2 from the germline V gene are SGHVS and FQNEAQ. This CDR3 comprises 15 residues.

The J gene is TRBJ2-5, the V gene TRBV5-8; D is possibly TRBD2 (6 bases). Per germline, CDR1 SGHTS and CDR2 YDEGEE. The germline V and J ends were trimmed by 2 bases and 4 bases, with 21 bases remaining between them. This CDR3 has 17 amino acids. CDR3 protein: CASSFFTGGAMGETQYF. The CDR3 region has the DNA TGTGCCAGCAGCTTTTTCACCGGAGGGGCTATGGGAGAGACCCAGTACTTC.

The gene calls are TRBV10-2 and TRBJ1-5; 8 nucleotides align to TRBD1. The CDR3 has 14 residues. V dropped 6 bases and J dropped 5; count of bases not matched to a gene: 6. CDR1 is WSHSY, CDR2 SAAADI, per germline. In nucleotides, the CDR3 is TGCGCCAGCAGGTCAGGGGGCGCCGATCAGCCCCAGCATTTT. Translating gives CASRSGGADQPQHF.

The chain links TRBV19 to TRBJ1-5, with D maybe TRBD1 (6 bases). Germline CDR1 is LNHDA and CDR2 is SQIVND (reference sequence). This CDR3 contains 14 residues. Trimming pared 2 bases from V and 6 bases from J, leaving 11 bases between. The CDR3: CASSIRDTFQPQHF. Written as DNA, the CDR3 is TGTGCCAGTAGTATAAGGGACACCTTTCAGCCCCAGCATTTT.

This clone is classed as medium-sized (0.01 to 0.1%). The gene calls are TRBV7-9 and TRBJ1-2; a weak D match, TRBD1 (6 bases). V was cut by 5 bases and J by 8 bases, with 21 bases left in between. The germline V gene has CDR1 SEHNR and CDR2 FQNEAQ (reference sequence). The CDR3 runs 15 residues. Here the CDR3 DNA reads TGTGCCAGCAGCCACCCTCCGGGGCAGGGGAGCGGCTACACCTTC. It codes for CASSHPPGQGSGYTF. Complete variable domain (other parts from reference TRBV7-9 and TRBJ1-2): DTGVSQNPRHKITKRGQNVTFRCDPISEHNRLYWYRQTLGQGPEFLTYFQNEAQLEKSRLLSDRFSAERPKGSFSTLEIQRTEQGDSAMYLCASSHPPGQGSGYTFGSGTRLTVV.

The chain recombines TRBV4-1 with TRBJ1-2; possible D gene TRBD1, 6 bases. Trimming left V 3 bases short and J 8 bases short, with 22 bases between. The CDR3 covers 16 residues. In germline, CDR1 is MGHRA, CDR2 YSYEKL. DNA of the CDR3: TGCGCCAGCAGCCAGCCTTTGCGGGGGGGGCAAGGAGGCTACACCTTC. Protein product: CASSQPLRGGQGGYTF.

The chain joins TRBV28 to TRBJ1-1; D is unresolved. Between the trimmed V and J ends, which lost 6 bases and 2 bases, there was a span of 10 bases. The CDR3 covers 13 residues. The germline gives CDR1 MDHEN, CDR2 SYDVKM. The CDR3 reads CASSYHSNTEAFF. DNA for the CDR3: TGTGCCAGCAGCTATCACAGTAACACTGAAGCTTTCTTT.

The J gene is TRBJ2-1, the V gene TRBV9; TRBD2 agrees at 11 bases. Germline V lookup: CDR1 SGDLS, CDR2 YYNGEE. V lost 3 bases and J lost 10; bases outside the gene matches: 15. This CDR3 has 17 residues. The CDR3, as DNA: TGTGCCAGCAGCGCCCCATCGGGACTAGCGGTTTCTCAGGAGCAGTTCTTC. As protein: CASSAPSGLAVSQEQFF.

The chain employs TRBV7-6 and TRBJ1-2; D call uncertain. Germline CDR1 SGHVS, CDR2 FNYEAQ. The V gene lost 3 bases and the J gene lost 0 bases, with 11 bases spanning the gap. The CDR3 extends over 15 amino acids. This CDR3 reads CASSLHPGANYGYTF. CDR3 nucleotides: TGTGCCAGCAGCTTGCATCCGGGAGCTAACTATGGCTACACCTTC.

The chain combines TRBV4-2 with TRBJ2-1; D perhaps matches TRBD2 (6 bases). Germline-derived CDR1 and CDR2 are LGHNA and YNFKEQ. The V gene lost 2 bases and the J gene lost 8 bases, with 16 bases spanning the gap. CDR3 length: 15 residues. CDR3 region: CASSQNSASVDEQFF. The CDR3 DNA sequence: TGTGCCAGCAGCCAAAACTCGGCTAGCGTGGATGAGCAGTTCTTC.

This clone was seen only once. The V and J genes are TRBV2 and TRBJ1-5, with 7 bases that match TRBD1. Germline assignment: CDR1 SNHLY and CDR2 FYNNEI. The V gene end was trimmed by 4 bases and the J gene end by 3 bases; junction bases not matched to a gene: 6. This CDR3 region has 15 residues. The CDR3 region is CASSVRGQNNQPQHF. The DNA of the CDR3 is TGTGCCAGCAGTGTTAGGGGACAGAACAATCAGCCCCAGCATTTT. Full variable domain (outside the CDR3, taken from reference TRBV2 and TRBJ1-5): EPEVTQTPSHQVTQMGQEVILRCVPISNHLYFYWYRQILGQKVEFLVSFYNNEISEKSEIFDDQFSVERPDGSNFTLKIRSTKLEDSAMYFCASSVRGQNNQPQHFGDGTRLSIL.

The rearrangement uses TRBV11-2 and TRBJ1-2, with 7 nucleotides matching TRBD1. The CDR3 has 16 residues. Germline loops: CDR1 SGHAT, CDR2 FQNNGV. The junction had 6 bases not matched to a gene; V was cut back by 2 bases and J by 0 bases. The CDR3 here is CASSLSRDRANYGYTF. The DNA for the CDR3 is TGTGCCAGCAGCTTATCCCGGGACAGAGCTAACTATGGCTACACCTTC.

The rearrangement links TRBV7-6 to TRBJ2-7, with TRBD1 matching over 8 bases. Trimming cost V 1 base and J 0 bases; bases outside gene matches: 11. Germline assignment: CDR1 SGHVS and CDR2 FNYEAQ. The CDR3 loop spans 18 amino acids. The CDR3 region is CASSLDFGQGPLSYEQYF. The CDR3 DNA follows: TGTGCCAGCAGCTTAGATTTCGGACAGGGCCCCCTCTCCTACGAGCAGTACTTC.

This rearrangement joins TRBV10-3 to TRBJ2-5, with 9 bases fitting TRBD2. Germline trimming cut 6 bases from V and 3 bases from J; bases unmatched to any gene: 2. Germline loops: CDR1 ENHRY, CDR2 SYGVKD. The CDR3 is made up of 13 amino acids. This CDR3 is CAIRLAGEETQYF. As DNA, the CDR3 is TGTGCCATCAGATTAGCGGGGGAAGAGACCCAGTACTTC.

V gene TRBV11-2 combines with J gene TRBJ1-1; D uncertain. The CDR3 is 16 residues long. Germline V gives CDR1 SGHAT, CDR2 FQNNGV. With 5 bases removed from V and 1 base from J, the gap between germline ends came to 17 bases. CDR3 coding DNA: TGTGCCAGCAGCCTTAGCCGGTACGGCCGGAACACTGAAGCTTTCTTT. Translation gives CASSLSRYGRNTEAFF.

This sequence joins TRBV4-2 and TRBJ2-3; TRBD2 aligns across 10 bases. CDR1 LGHNA and CDR2 YNFKEQ come from the germline V gene. V trimming: 0 bases; J trimming: 6 bases; junction bases outside the gene matches: 3. The CDR3 covers 15 residues. The CDR3 is CASSQEAGGPDTQYF. The CDR3 DNA reads TGTGCCAGCAGCCAAGAAGCGGGGGGGCCGGATACGCAGTATTTT.

The chain combines TRBV6-5 with TRBJ2-1; a weak D match, TRBD2 (5 bases). V was pared by 0 bases and J by 8 bases, with 11 bases between. The germline gives CDR1 MNHEY, CDR2 SVGAGI. The CDR3 is 14 residues long. DNA of the CDR3: TGTGCCAGCAGTTACTCTCTAGCCGCTCATGAGCAGTTCTTC. Amino acids: CASSYSLAAHEQFF.

The chain employs TRBV5-4 and TRBJ2-7; TRBD1 is a possible D gene (6 bases). V was shortened by 3 bases and J by 2 bases, with 15 bases between the two germline ends. The CDR3 contains 15 residues. Per germline, CDR1 SGHNT and CDR2 YYREEE (reference sequence). CDR3 sequence reads: CASSSWTVYPYEQYF. CDR3 DNA: TGTGCCAGCAGCTCCTGGACAGTTTACCCCTACGAGCAGTACTTC. The complete variable domain, with remaining parts taken from reference TRBV5-4 and TRBJ2-7, reads ETGVTQSPTHLIKTRGQQVTLRCSSQSGHNTVSWYQQALGQGPQFIFQYYREEENGRGNFPPRFSGLQFPNYSSELNVNALELDDSALYLCASSSWTVYPYEQYFGPGTRLTVT.

The chain combines TRBV6-4 with TRBJ2-2; 9 bases line up with TRBD2. CDR1 is MRHNA and CDR2 is SNTAGT in the germline V gene. CDR3 length: 15 residues. J lost 6 bases, V lost 2 bases, and 4 bases had no gene match. Here the CDR3 DNA reads TGTGCCAGCAGTGACATAGCGGGGGCCGCCGGGGAGCTGTTTTTT. Encoded protein: CASSDIAGAAGELFF.

The genes are TRBV7-9 and TRBJ1-1; maybe TRBD1 (6 bases). V was clipped by 4 bases and J by 2 bases, with 20 bases between them. The CDR3 covers 17 residues. CDR1 is SEHNR and CDR2 is FQNEAQ in the germline V gene (reference sequence). CDR3 sequence (DNA): TGTGCCAGCAGCTCCAACCGGGGGGCTTCACCCAACACTGAAGCTTTCTTT. This codes for CASSSNRGASPNTEAFF.

The chain has TRBV27 and TRBJ1-5; D is perhaps TRBD1 (6 bases). Germline loops: CDR1 MNHEY, CDR2 SMNVEV (reference sequence). V was trimmed by 3 bases and J by 3 bases, leaving 12 bases between them. The CDR3 length is 15 residues. DNA for the CDR3: TGTGCCAGCAGTTTTGGGGGGGCCCCCAATCAGCCCCAGCATTTT. This sequence encodes CASSFGGAPNQPQHF.

This clone appeared a single time. This sequence joins TRBV7-3 and TRBJ2-1; D is unclear. This CDR3 is 12 amino acids long. Trimming shortened V by 5 bases and J by 10 bases, and 12 bases separated the two germline ends. Germline lookup yields CDR1 SGHTA and CDR2 FQGTGA. This CDR3 reads CASSAFRGEQFF. Here the CDR3 DNA reads TGTGCCAGCAGCGCCTTTCGTGGCGAGCAGTTCTTC.

The rearrangement links TRBV28 to TRBJ1-2, with 7 bases matching TRBD1. From germline, CDR1 is MDHEN and CDR2 SYDVKM. Unmatched junction bases numbered 10, after V lost 4 bases and J lost 2 bases. This CDR3 has 16 residues. The CDR3 DNA is TGTGCCAGCAGTTCCTCCGTGGAGGGGGCAAACTATGGCTACACCTTC. Translated, it gives CASSSSVEGANYGYTF.

The V gene is TRBV27, the J gene TRBJ2-1; D is unresolved. The CDR3 totals 15 residues. The V end was cut by 0 bases, the J end by 4 bases, with 10 bases between. Germline V gene sequence: CDR1 MNHEY, CDR2 SMNVEV (reference sequence). For the CDR3, the DNA is TGTGCCAGCAGTTTATCGGGCAGCCTGTACAATGAGCAGTTCTTC. It encodes CASSLSGSLYNEQFF.

The V gene is TRBV7-9, the J gene TRBJ2-7; D may be TRBD2 (6 bases). Trimming removed 4 bases from V and 2 bases from J, with 6 bases in between. The CDR3 length is 12 residues. CDR1 and CDR2 (germline): SEHNR, FQNEAQ (reference sequence). Here the CDR3 reads CASSSGAYEQYF. CDR3 DNA: TGTGCCAGCAGCTCGGGGGCCTACGAGCAGTACTTC.

The chain recombines TRBV9 with TRBJ2-5; unclear D gene. Per the germline V gene, CDR1 is SGDLS and CDR2 is YYNGEE. The V end was cut by 2 bases, the J end by 2 bases, with 7 bases between. The CDR3 sequence is 13 residues long. DNA of the CDR3: TGTGCCAGCAGCGTTAGAGTTCAAGAGACCCAGTACTTC. Protein sequence: CASSVRVQETQYF.

This rearrangement joins TRBV27 to TRBJ2-7; the D gene is possibly TRBD1 (5 bases). The V gene's germline CDR1 is MNHEY and CDR2 SMNVEV (reference sequence). V was trimmed by 4 bases and J by 3 bases, leaving 16 bases between them. This CDR3 has 15 residues. The CDR3 loop is CASSSPRGHDYEQYF. CDR3 DNA: TGTGCCAGCAGTTCCCCCCGCGGACACGACTACGAGCAGTACTTC.

The chain has TRBV9 and TRBJ2-1; D possibly corresponds to TRBD2 (7 bases). CDR1 is SGDLS, CDR2 YYNGEE, per germline. The CDR3 loop spans 17 amino acids. V was trimmed by 0 bases and J by 7 bases, leaving 20 bases between them. CDR3 sequence (DNA): TGTGCCAGCAGCGTAGTGGGAGGGGGGGCGCTTGGGAATGAGCAGTTCTTC. Translation: CASSVVGGGALGNEQFF.

The J gene is TRBJ2-3, the V gene TRBV28; D is uncertain. V lost 4 bases and J 8 bases, leaving 25 bases between the germline ends. The CDR3 runs 17 residues. Per germline, CDR1 MDHEN and CDR2 SYDVKM. CDR3 nucleotides: TGTGCCAGCAGTTCGGCTGTTGGCGGCTCATCGTTCGGTACGCAGTATTTT. This sequence encodes CASSSAVGGSSFGTQYF.

This clone was detected only once. The chain combines TRBV19 with TRBJ2-7; D might be TRBD2 (5 bases). The V and J ends lost 6 bases and 6 bases respectively, with 12 bases between them. Germline V gene lookup returns CDR1 LNHDA and CDR2 SQIVND (reference sequence). This CDR3 is built from 12 residues. The CDR3 nucleotides are TGTGCCAGTAGCGGTGGACTCCGCGAGCAGTACTTC. This sequence encodes CASSGGLREQYF.

The chain uses TRBV2 and TRBJ2-7, with D maybe TRBD1 (6 bases). The germline V gene encodes CDR1 SNHLY and CDR2 FYNNEI. The CDR3 consists of 17 residues. V was trimmed by 1 base and J by 2 bases, leaving 18 bases between them. The CDR3 bases are TGTGCCAGCAGTGAAGACGACAGCCAGGGGCCAACCTACGAGCAGTACTTC. Translating gives CASSEDDSQGPTYEQYF. Variable domain in full (rest from reference TRBV2 and TRBJ2-7): EPEVTQTPSHQVTQMGQEVILRCVPISNHLYFYWYRQILGQKVEFLVSFYNNEISEKSEIFDDQFSVERPDGSNFTLKIRSTKLEDSAMYFCASSEDDSQGPTYEQYFGPGTRLTVT.